These T cell receptor beta chains were read from a single sample in a study of T cell responses to AZD1222 COVID-19 vaccine. Using immunoSEQ multiplex PCR, the repertoire was profiled, and TCRdb retains in-frame clones only, with some absent. The repertoire holds about 92,000 clones, approximately 91% seen once, with about 24% in the top ten. This specimen was peripheral blood, taken on day 0 of AZD1222 vaccination. Receptors were obtained from an adult in good health. The CDR3 runs from the conserved cysteine through the conserved F or W. The order of the fields is V gene, D gene, J gene, clone size, CDR3 DNA, CDR3 protein. D genes are given only for firm matches. Clone size is shown for a subset of rows, as once, few, many or a class of expanded clone.

V: TRBV4-2; D: NA; J: TRBJ1-2; size: NA; DNA: TGTGCCAGCAGAGAGAGCGGGGGGAACTATGGCTACACCTTC; CDR3: CASRESGGNYGYTF
V: TRBV7-6; D: TRBD2; J: TRBJ2-1; size: NA; DNA: TGTGCCAGCAGCGCGCTCGCGGGGGGGCCCTCCTACAATGAGCAGTTCTTC; CDR3: CASSALAGGPSYNEQFF
V: TRBV28; D: NA; J: TRBJ1-2; size: NA; DNA: TGTGCCAGCAGTCCCCCAAAGGGGCACTACACCTTC; CDR3: CASSPPKGHYTF
V: TRBV18; D: NA; J: TRBJ1-1; size: NA; DNA: TGTGCCAGCTCACCAAAGGGGCAGGGAGCGAACACTGAAGCTTTCTTT; CDR3: CASSPKGQGANTEAFF
V: TRBV4-3; D: NA; J: TRBJ1-1; size: NA; DNA: TGCGCCAGCAGCCAGGGCGGCAGCGTATACACTGAAGCTTTCTTT; CDR3: CASSQGGSVYTEAFF
V: TRBV4-2; D: NA; J: TRBJ2-7; size: NA; DNA: TGTGCCAGCAGCCAAGTCCTCACATCGTCGCAGTACTTC; CDR3: CASSQVLTSSQYF
V: TRBV19; D: TRBD1; J: TRBJ1-2; size: NA; DNA: TGTGCCAGTAGCCGGGACAGGCGCTATGGCTACACCTTC; CDR3: CASSRDRRYGYTF
V: TRBV19; D: TRBD1; J: TRBJ1-2; size: NA; DNA: TGTGCCAGTAGCTACCCGGGACAGGGAATATCCTTC; CDR3: CASSYPGQGISF
V: TRBV12-3/TRBV12-4; D: TRBD1; J: TRBJ2-7; size: NA; DNA: TGTGCCAGCAGACAGGGGTGGTACGAGCAGTACTTC; CDR3: CASRQGWYEQYF
V: TRBV12-3/TRBV12-4; D: NA; J: TRBJ1-3; size: NA; DNA: TGTGCCAGCAGTACAAGGACTGGAAACACCATATATTTT; CDR3: CASSTRTGNTIYF
V: TRBV29-1; D: TRBD1; J: TRBJ2-3; size: NA; DNA: TGCAGCGTTGGAACCGGGACAGTAACAGATACGCAGTATTTT; CDR3: CSVGTGTVTDTQYF
V: TRBV25-1; D: NA; J: TRBJ2-3; size: NA; DNA: TGTGCCAGCAGTGATCCGGGGGTCGCAATGTCAGATACGCAGTATTTT; CDR3: CASSDPGVAMSDTQYF
V: TRBV6-6; D: NA; J: TRBJ1-5; size: NA; DNA: TGTGCCAGCAGCACAGACGGGGATATCAATCAGCCCCAGCATTTT; CDR3: CASSTDGDINQPQHF
V: TRBV4-2; D: NA; J: TRBJ1-2; size: NA; DNA: TGTGCCAGCAGCCAATTCGAGGACAGCGAGGGCTACACCTTC; CDR3: CASSQFEDSEGYTF
V: TRBV6-4; D: NA; J: TRBJ1-1; size: NA; DNA: TGTGCCAGCAGTGTCCTAGGGGGGACTGAAGCTTTCTTT; CDR3: CASSVLGGTEAFF
V: TRBV5-1; D: NA; J: TRBJ1-1; size: once; DNA: TGCGCCAGCAGCTTGGTATCGGGGGCTACTGAAGCTTTCTTT; CDR3: CASSLVSGATEAFF
V: TRBV18; D: TRBD2; J: TRBJ2-1; size: NA; DNA: TGTGCCAGCGGGATCCGATTAGAAAGCGGGGCTCTTGGAAATGAGCAGTTCTTC; CDR3: CASGIRLESGALGNEQFF
V: TRBV2; D: NA; J: TRBJ1-5; size: once; DNA: TGTGCCAGCGGGGCTGGGCAGACCGATCAGCCCCAGCATTTT; CDR3: CASGAGQTDQPQHF
V: TRBV7-2; D: NA; J: TRBJ1-5; size: NA; DNA: TGTGCCAGCAGCTTAGCGTGGGGGACGGGGAAGCCCCAGCATTTT; CDR3: CASSLAWGTGKPQHF
V: TRBV6-6; D: TRBD1; J: TRBJ2-7; size: few; DNA: TGTGCCAGCAGTGACCGGACAGGGGGTCACTACGAGCAGTACTTC; CDR3: CASSDRTGGHYEQYF
V: TRBV5-1; D: NA; J: TRBJ1-2; size: NA; DNA: TGCGCCAGCAGCTTGGCCCGAGGGACGGGCTACACCTTC; CDR3: CASSLARGTGYTF
V: TRBV4-1; D: TRBD1; J: TRBJ2-7; size: NA; DNA: TGCGCCAGCAGCCAAGAGGGGCCTCACACCGGGACAGGGGGCAGGTACGAGCAGTACTTC; CDR3: CASSQEGPHTGTGGRYEQYF
V: TRBV18; D: TRBD1; J: TRBJ2-7; size: NA; DNA: TGTGCCAGCTCTTCCCCTGGACAGGGGGTTTACGAGCAGTACTTC; CDR3: CASSSPGQGVYEQYF
V: TRBV4-1; D: TRBD1; J: TRBJ1-4; size: once; DNA: TGCGCCAGCAGCCAAGATCAGGGCAGGGGGAATGAAAAACTGTTTTTT; CDR3: CASSQDQGRGNEKLFF
V: TRBV18; D: TRBD1; J: TRBJ1-2; size: NA; DNA: TGTGCCAGCTCACCCGACGGACAGGGAGGTTATGGCTACACCTTC; CDR3: CASSPDGQGGYGYTF
V: TRBV19; D: TRBD1; J: TRBJ2-2; size: NA; DNA: TGTGCCAGCACTTCCGGGACAGGTGGATCCGGGGAGCTGTTTTTT; CDR3: CASTSGTGGSGELFF
V: TRBV3-1/TRBV3-2; D: NA; J: TRBJ2-7; size: NA; DNA: TGTGCCAGCAGCCAAGATATCGTGACAGAACTTTCCTACGAGCAGTACTTC; CDR3: CASSQDIVTELSYEQYF
V: TRBV7-3; D: NA; J: TRBJ1-6; size: once; DNA: TGTGCCACCACAACTGCCGGGAATTCACCCCTCCACTTT; CDR3: CATTTAGNSPLHF
V: TRBV19; D: NA; J: TRBJ2-6; size: NA; DNA: TGTGCCAGTAGTATCAAGCCCCGTGGACGCTCGGGTCTTGGGGCCAACGTCCTGACTTTC; CDR3: CASSIKPRGRSGLGANVLTF
V: TRBV5-5; D: NA; J: TRBJ2-5; size: NA; DNA: TGTGCCAGCAGCTTGTTGTCTGAGACCCAGTACTTC; CDR3: CASSLLSETQYF
V: TRBV19; D: NA; J: TRBJ1-1; size: NA; DNA: TGTGCCAGTAGTATAGGGCCGGACACTGAAGCTTTCTTT; CDR3: CASSIGPDTEAFF
V: TRBV7-6; D: NA; J: TRBJ1-3; size: NA; DNA: TGTGCCAGCAGCTTCCGGGGGGCAAGGGGAAACACCATATATTTT; CDR3: CASSFRGARGNTIYF
V: TRBV5-1; D: NA; J: TRBJ1-6; size: NA; DNA: TGCGCCAGCAGCTTGGAGGGCCTTTTTAATTCACCCCTCCACTTT; CDR3: CASSLEGLFNSPLHF
V: TRBV19; D: NA; J: TRBJ1-5; size: NA; DNA: TGTGCCAGTAGTATAGGGAGGCTTTCCAGGGACTATCAGCCCCAGCATTTT; CDR3: CASSIGRLSRDYQPQHF
V: TRBV7-2; D: NA; J: TRBJ1-3; size: NA; DNA: TGTGCCAGCAGCTTGAGAGAGGCTGGAAACACCATATATTTT; CDR3: CASSLREAGNTIYF
V: TRBV6-2/TRBV6-3; D: TRBD2; J: TRBJ2-2; size: NA; DNA: TGTGCCAGCAGTTGGAGGGAGGGCGCGGAGCTGTTTTTT; CDR3: CASSWREGAELFF
V: TRBV3-1/TRBV3-2; D: NA; J: TRBJ1-6; size: NA; DNA: TGTGCCAGCAGCGAAGGCAGGAGAGGGTCACCCCTCCACTTT; CDR3: CASSEGRRGSPLHF
V: TRBV14; D: NA; J: TRBJ1-5; size: NA; DNA: TGTGCCAGCAGCCAATCAGACAACCAGCCCCAGCATTTT; CDR3: CASSQSDNQPQHF
V: TRBV4-1; D: TRBD1; J: TRBJ2-5; size: NA; DNA: TGCGCCAGCAGCCAACTACCCCGACCCGGACAGGGTAGTTCCGAGACCCAGTACTTC; CDR3: CASSQLPRPGQGSSETQYF
V: TRBV28; D: NA; J: TRBJ1-4; size: NA; DNA: TGTGCCAGCAGTCGGGGGTCTGAAAAACTGTTTTTT; CDR3: CASSRGSEKLFF
V: TRBV3-1/TRBV3-2; D: NA; J: TRBJ2-2; size: NA; DNA: TGTGCCAGCAGCAACCCCGGGACCAACACCGGGGAGCTGTTTTTT; CDR3: CASSNPGTNTGELFF
V: TRBV2; D: NA; J: TRBJ2-3; size: NA; DNA: TGTGCCAGCAGGTCCCGTACTAGCAGTTTCACAGATACGCAGTATTTT; CDR3: CASRSRTSSFTDTQYF
V: TRBV7-2; D: NA; J: TRBJ1-1; size: NA; DNA: TGTGCCAGCAGCCGGTCGTATCGGACAGTGGGCAAAGCTTTCTTT; CDR3: CASSRSYRTVGKAFF
V: TRBV7-2; D: NA; J: TRBJ1-3; size: NA; DNA: TGTGCCAGCAGCTTAGGAACAGGAGCTGGAAACACCATATATTTT; CDR3: CASSLGTGAGNTIYF
V: TRBV18; D: NA; J: TRBJ1-1; size: NA; DNA: TGTGCCAGCTCGGGGGGGGCTCGGAACACTGAAGCTTTCTTT; CDR3: CASSGGARNTEAFF
V: TRBV12-3/TRBV12-4; D: NA; J: TRBJ1-2; size: NA; DNA: TGTGCCAGCAGTTTAGGCAGGGAATATGGCTACACCTTC; CDR3: CASSLGREYGYTF
V: TRBV4-1; D: TRBD1; J: TRBJ1-4; size: NA; DNA: TGCGCCAGCAGCCAAGAAGAGGGGGCGAAGGAAAAACTGTTTTTT; CDR3: CASSQEEGAKEKLFF
V: TRBV7-3; D: NA; J: TRBJ1-1; size: NA; DNA: TGTGCCAGCAGCTTAAGGAGGAACACTGAAGCTTTCTTT; CDR3: CASSLRRNTEAFF
V: TRBV7-2; D: NA; J: TRBJ1-5; size: NA; DNA: TGTGCCAGCAGGGTAGACAGGTTGGGCAATCAGCCCCAGCATTTT; CDR3: CASRVDRLGNQPQHF
V: TRBV6-5; D: NA; J: TRBJ1-1; size: NA; DNA: TGTGCCAGCAGCAACAAGAACACTGAAGCTTTCTTT; CDR3: CASSNKNTEAFF
V: TRBV18; D: TRBD1; J: TRBJ2-7; size: NA; DNA: TGTGCCAGCTCACCACTCGGACAGGTTGAGCAGTACTTC; CDR3: CASSPLGQVEQYF
V: TRBV3-1/TRBV3-2; D: NA; J: TRBJ1-4; size: NA; DNA: TGTGCCAGCAGCCATGAGGCGACTAATGAAAAACTGTTTTTT; CDR3: CASSHEATNEKLFF